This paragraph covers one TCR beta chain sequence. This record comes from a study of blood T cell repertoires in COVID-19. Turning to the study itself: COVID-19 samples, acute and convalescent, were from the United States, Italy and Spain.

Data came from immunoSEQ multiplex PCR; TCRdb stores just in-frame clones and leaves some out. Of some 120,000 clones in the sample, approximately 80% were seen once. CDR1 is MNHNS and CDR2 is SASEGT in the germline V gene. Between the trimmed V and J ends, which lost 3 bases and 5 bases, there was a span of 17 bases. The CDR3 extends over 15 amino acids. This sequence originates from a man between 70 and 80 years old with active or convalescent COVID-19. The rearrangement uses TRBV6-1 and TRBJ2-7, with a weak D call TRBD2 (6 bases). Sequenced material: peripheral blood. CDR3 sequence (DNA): TGTGCCAGCAGTGAGGGCAGGGCGGGGTTAAACGAGCAGTACTTC. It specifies CASSEGRAGLNEQYF.